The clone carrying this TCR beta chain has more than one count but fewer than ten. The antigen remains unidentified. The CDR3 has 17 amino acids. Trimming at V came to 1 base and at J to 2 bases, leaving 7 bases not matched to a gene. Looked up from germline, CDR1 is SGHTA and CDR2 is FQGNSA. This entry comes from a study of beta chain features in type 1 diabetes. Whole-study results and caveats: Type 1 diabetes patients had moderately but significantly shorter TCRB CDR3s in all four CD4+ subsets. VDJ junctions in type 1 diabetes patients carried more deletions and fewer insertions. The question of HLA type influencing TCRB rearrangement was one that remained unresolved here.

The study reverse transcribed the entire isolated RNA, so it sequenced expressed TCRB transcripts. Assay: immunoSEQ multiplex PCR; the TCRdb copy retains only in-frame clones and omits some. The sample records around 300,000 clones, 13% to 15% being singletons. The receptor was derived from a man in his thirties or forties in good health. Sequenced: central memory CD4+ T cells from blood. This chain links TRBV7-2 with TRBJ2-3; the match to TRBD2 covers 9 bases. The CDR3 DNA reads TGTGCCAGCAGCTTAGGGCAGCGGGGGGCCGCCACAGATACGCAGTATTTT. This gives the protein CASSLGQRGAATDTQYF. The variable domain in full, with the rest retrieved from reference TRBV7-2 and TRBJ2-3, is GAGVSQSPSNKVTEKGKDVELRCDPISGHTALYWYRQSLGQGLEFLIYFQGNSAPDKSGLPSDRFSAERTGGSVSTLTIQRTQQEDSAVYLCASSLGQRGAATDTQYFGPGTRLTVL.